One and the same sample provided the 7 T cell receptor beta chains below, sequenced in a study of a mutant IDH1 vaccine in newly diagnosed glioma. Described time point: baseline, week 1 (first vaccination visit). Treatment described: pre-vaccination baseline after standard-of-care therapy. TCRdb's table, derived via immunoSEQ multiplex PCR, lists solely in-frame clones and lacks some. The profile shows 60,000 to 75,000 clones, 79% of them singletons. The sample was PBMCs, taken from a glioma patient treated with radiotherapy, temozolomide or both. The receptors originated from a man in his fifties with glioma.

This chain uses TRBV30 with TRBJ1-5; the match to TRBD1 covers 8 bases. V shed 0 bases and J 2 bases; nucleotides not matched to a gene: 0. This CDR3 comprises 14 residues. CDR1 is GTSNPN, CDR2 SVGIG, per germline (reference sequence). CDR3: CAWSVQGGNQPQHF. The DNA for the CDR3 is TGTGCCTGGAGTGTACAGGGGGGCAATCAGCCCCAGCATTTT.

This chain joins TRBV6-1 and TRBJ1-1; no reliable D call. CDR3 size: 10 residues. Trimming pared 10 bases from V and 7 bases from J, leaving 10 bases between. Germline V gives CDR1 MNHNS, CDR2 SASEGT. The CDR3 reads CATELFEAFF. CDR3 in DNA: TGTGCCACCGAACTATTTGAAGCTTTCTTT.

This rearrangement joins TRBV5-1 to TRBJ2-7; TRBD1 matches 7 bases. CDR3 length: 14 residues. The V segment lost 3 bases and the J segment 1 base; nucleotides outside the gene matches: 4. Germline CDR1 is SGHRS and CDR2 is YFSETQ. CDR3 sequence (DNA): TGCGCCAGCAGCTCATACAGGGGATCCTACGAGCAGTACTTC. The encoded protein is CASSSYRGSYEQYF.

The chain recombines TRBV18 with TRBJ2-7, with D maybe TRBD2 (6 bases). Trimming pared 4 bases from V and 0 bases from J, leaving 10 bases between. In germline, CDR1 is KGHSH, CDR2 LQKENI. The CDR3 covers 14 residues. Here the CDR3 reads CASSLGGSSYEQYF. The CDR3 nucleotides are TGTGCCAGCTCACTGGGGGGAAGCTCCTACGAGCAGTACTTC.

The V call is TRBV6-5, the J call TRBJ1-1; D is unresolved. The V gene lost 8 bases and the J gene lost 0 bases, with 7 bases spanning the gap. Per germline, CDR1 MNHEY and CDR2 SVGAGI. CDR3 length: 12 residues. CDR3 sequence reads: CASGYLNTEAFF. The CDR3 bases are TGTGCCAGCGGGTACCTGAACACTGAAGCTTTCTTT.

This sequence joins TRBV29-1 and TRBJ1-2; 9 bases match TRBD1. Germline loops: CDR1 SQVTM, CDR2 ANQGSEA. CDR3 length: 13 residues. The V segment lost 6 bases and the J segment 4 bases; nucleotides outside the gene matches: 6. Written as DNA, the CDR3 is TGCAGCGTACGACAGGGGGATATCTATGGCTACACCTTC. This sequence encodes CSVRQGDIYGYTF.

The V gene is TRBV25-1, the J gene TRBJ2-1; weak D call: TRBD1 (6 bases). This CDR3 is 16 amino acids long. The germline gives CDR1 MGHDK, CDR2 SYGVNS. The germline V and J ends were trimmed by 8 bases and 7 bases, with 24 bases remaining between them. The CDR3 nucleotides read TGTGCCAGCTCCCCGTGGAGCCAGGGGTTCTTGAATGAGCAGTTCTTC. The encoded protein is CASSPWSQGFLNEQFF.